The 8 T cell receptor beta chains listed next were all sequenced from one sample in a study of Graves' ophthalmopathy and Graves' hyperthyroidism. Scientists amplified the TCR beta CDR3 regions from RNA transcripts. The library came from an HTBI-primed first-round RT-PCR and a second-round multiplex PCR. TCRdb re-called the multiplex PCR reads with MiXCR, one entry per CDR3 protein. The table has about 370,000 distinct CDR3 sequences, around 16% seen once; the top ten hold around 1.5%. The sample taken for sequencing was peripheral blood. These receptor sequences come from a woman between 18 and 29 years old with Graves' ophthalmopathy.

This clonotype has ten or more counts. The chain links TRBV24-1 to TRBJ2-3; 10 nucleotides line up with TRBD1. The CDR3 loop spans 17 amino acids. With 4 bases clipped from V and 5 bases from J, the junction kept 11 bases outside the gene matches. CDR1 is KGHDR, CDR2 SFDVKD, per germline. Here the CDR3 reads CATSDPTGTGELDTQYF. The CDR3 coding sequence is TGTGCCACCAGTGACCCGACCGGGACAGGGGAGCTAGATACGCAGTATTTT.

This clonotype was observed many times. The CDR3 loop is CASSPWTGGGNQPQHF. For the CDR3, the DNA is TGTGCCAGCAGTCCGTGGACAGGGGGGGGCAATCAGCCCCAGCATTTT. The V call is TRBV27, the J call TRBJ1-5; TRBD1 matches 10 bases. Germline V gene lookup returns CDR1 MNHEY and CDR2 SMNVEV (reference sequence). The CDR3 is 16 amino acids. The trim removed 5 bases at V and 2 bases at J, leaving 6 bases unmatched.

This clonotype was counted ten times or more. The genes are TRBV10-1 and TRBJ2-7; the D gene is possibly TRBD2 (7 bases). Trimming left V 3 bases short and J 5 bases short, with 17 bases between. Per germline, CDR1 WNHNN and CDR2 SYGVQD (reference sequence). This CDR3 region has 15 residues. CDR3 loop: CASSEGGGPFNEQYF. The CDR3 bases are TGCGCCAGCAGTGAAGGGGGGGGCCCATTTAACGAGCAGTACTTC.

This clonotype has ten or more counts. The chain has TRBV12-3 or TRBV12-4 and TRBJ1-5; unclear D gene. The CDR3 spans 11 residues. V was shortened by 0 bases and J by 10 bases, with 4 bases between the two germline ends. The CDR3, as DNA: TGTGCCAGCAGTTTAGCAGGCCCCCAGCATTTT. Encoded protein: CASSLAGPQHF.

The chain employs TRBV6-5 and TRBJ1-1; perhaps TRBD1 as D (5 bases). This CDR3 has 14 residues. Germline V gene lookup returns CDR1 MNHEY and CDR2 SVGAGI. Trimming pared 4 bases from V and 5 bases from J, leaving 14 bases between. The CDR3 coding sequence is TGTGCCAGCAGTTCCGGGACTCCACGGACTGAAGCTTTCTTT. Protein sequence: CASSSGTPRTEAFF.

This clonotype was detected ten times or more. The V and J genes are TRBV5-1 and TRBJ2-7, with 14 bases aligning to TRBD2. This CDR3 comprises 17 residues. Germline V lookup: CDR1 SGHRS, CDR2 YFSETQ. Trimming took 3 bases from V and 2 from J; bases not matched to a gene: 7. In DNA form, the CDR3 reads TGCGCCAGCAGCTGGGGACTAGCGGGGGCCCTCACCTACGAGCAGTACTTC. Amino acid sequence: CASSWGLAGALTYEQYF.

This clonotype was counted at least ten times. The rearrangement links TRBV11-2 to TRBJ1-1, with D unclear. Deletions cut 6 bases from V and 0 bases from J, with 23 bases between. The CDR3 covers 18 residues. Looked up from germline, CDR1 is SGHAT and CDR2 is FQNNGV. For the CDR3, the DNA is TGTGCCAGCAGTCCGAGTTGGGCGGGATCACGTATGAACACTGAAGCTTTCTTT. Its protein is CASSPSWAGSRMNTEAFF.

The genes are TRBV7-2 and TRBJ1-2; a weak D match, TRBD1 (6 bases). The CDR3 sequence is 12 residues long. The germline gives CDR1 SGHTA, CDR2 FQGNSA. V was clipped by 5 bases and J by 7 bases, with 11 bases between them. The CDR3 coding sequence is TGTGCCAGCAGCCGAACAGGGTTTGGCTACACCTTC. Amino acids: CASSRTGFGYTF.